This T cell receptor beta chain was identified in a study of T cells in Graves' hyperthyroidism and ophthalmopathy. What was amplified from RNA transcripts were TCR beta CDR3 regions. HTBI primers drove first-round RT-PCR of the TCR CDR3. TCRdb recomputed calls from the multiplex PCR reads with MiXCR, one row per CDR3 protein. This repertoire shows 300,000 or so distinct CDR3 sequences, about 20% found once; its top ten account for approximately 49%. The CDR3 sequence is 17 residues long. CDR1 and CDR2 (germline): DFQATT, SNEGSKA (reference sequence). Trimming at V came to 0 bases and at J to 5 bases, leaving 14 bases not matched to a gene.

The receptor was derived from a woman aged 45-59 years with Graves' hyperthyroidism. Sample: blood. V and J are TRBV20-1 and TRBJ1-1; TRBD1 aligns across 8 bases. The CDR3 protein is CSARDDRGQGARTEAFF. The CDR3 region has the DNA TGCAGTGCTAGAGATGACCGGGGGCAGGGGGCCAGAACTGAAGCTTTCTTT.